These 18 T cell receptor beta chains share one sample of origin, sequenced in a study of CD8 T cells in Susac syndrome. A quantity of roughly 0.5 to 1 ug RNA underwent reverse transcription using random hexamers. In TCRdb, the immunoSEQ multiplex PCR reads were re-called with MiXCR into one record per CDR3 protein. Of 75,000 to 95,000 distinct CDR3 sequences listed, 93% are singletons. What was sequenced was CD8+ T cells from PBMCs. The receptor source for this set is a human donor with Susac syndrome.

For the CDR3, the DNA is TGTGCCAGCAGTCCCCTGGGAGTACTCTCCTACAATGAGCAGTTCTTC. Protein product: CASSPLGVLSYNEQFF. The chain carries TRBV28 and TRBJ2-1, with D maybe TRBD2 (5 bases). The length of the CDR3 is 16 residues. Trimming took 5 bases from V and 0 from J, leaving 14 bases between them. Germline-derived CDR1 and CDR2 are MDHEN and SYDVKM.

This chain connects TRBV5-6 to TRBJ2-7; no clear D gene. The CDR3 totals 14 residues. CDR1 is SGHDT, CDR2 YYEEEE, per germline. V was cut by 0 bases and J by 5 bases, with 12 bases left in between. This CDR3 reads CASSLVFRGDEQYF. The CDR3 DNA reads TGTGCCAGCAGCTTGGTATTCCGTGGGGACGAGCAGTACTTC.

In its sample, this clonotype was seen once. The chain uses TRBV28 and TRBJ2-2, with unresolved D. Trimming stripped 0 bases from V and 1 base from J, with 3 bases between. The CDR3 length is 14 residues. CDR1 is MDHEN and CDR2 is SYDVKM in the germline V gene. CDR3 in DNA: TGTGCCAGCAGTTTATGGCAGAACACCGGGGAGCTGTTTTTT. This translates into CASSLWQNTGELFF.

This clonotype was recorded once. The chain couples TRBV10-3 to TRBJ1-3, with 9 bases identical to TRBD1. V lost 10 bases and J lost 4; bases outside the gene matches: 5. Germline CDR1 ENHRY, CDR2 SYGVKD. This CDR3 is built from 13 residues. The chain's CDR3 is CATGQGDGNTIYF. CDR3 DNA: TGTGCCACGGGACAGGGCGACGGAAACACCATATATTTT.

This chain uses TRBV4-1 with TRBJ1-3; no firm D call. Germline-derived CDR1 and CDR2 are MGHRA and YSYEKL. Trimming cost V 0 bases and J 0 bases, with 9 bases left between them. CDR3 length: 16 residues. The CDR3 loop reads CASSQDLQTSGNTIYF. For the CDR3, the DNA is TGCGCCAGCAGCCAAGATCTTCAAACCTCTGGAAACACCATATATTTT.

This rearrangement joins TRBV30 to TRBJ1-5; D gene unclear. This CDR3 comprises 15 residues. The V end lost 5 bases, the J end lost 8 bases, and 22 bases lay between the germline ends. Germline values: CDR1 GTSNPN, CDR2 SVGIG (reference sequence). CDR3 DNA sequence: TGTGCCTGGCCCCAACATAAGGGTTGGAATAAGCCCCAGCATTTT. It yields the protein CAWPQHKGWNKPQHF.

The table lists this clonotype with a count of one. CDR3 residues: CASSPRKGLNEQFF. In DNA form, the CDR3 reads TGTGCCAGCAGCCCCCGCAAAGGGTTGAATGAGCAGTTCTTC. The V call is TRBV5-6, the J call TRBJ2-1; D remains unclear. Germline loops: CDR1 SGHDT, CDR2 YYEEEE. This CDR3 has 14 residues. V lost 4 bases and J lost 7, with 15 bases in between.

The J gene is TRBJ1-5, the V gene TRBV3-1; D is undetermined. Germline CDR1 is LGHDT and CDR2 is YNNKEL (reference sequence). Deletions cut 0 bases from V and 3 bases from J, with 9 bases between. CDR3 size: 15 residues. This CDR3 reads CASSQDLNDNQPQHF. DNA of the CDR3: TGTGCCAGCAGCCAAGATCTTAACGACAATCAGCCCCAGCATTTT.

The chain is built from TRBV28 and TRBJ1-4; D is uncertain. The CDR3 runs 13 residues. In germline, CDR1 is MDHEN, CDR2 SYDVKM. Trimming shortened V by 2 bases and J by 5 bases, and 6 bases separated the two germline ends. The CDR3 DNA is TGTGCCAGCAGTTTACTGTCCAATGAAAAACTGTTTTTT. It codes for CASSLLSNEKLFF.

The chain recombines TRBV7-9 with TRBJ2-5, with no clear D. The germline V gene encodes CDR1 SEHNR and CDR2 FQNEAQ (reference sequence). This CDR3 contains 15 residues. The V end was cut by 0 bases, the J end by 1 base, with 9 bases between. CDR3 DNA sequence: TGTGCCAGCAGCTTAGCGTGGACCACCCAAGAGACCCAGTACTTC. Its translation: CASSLAWTTQETQYF.

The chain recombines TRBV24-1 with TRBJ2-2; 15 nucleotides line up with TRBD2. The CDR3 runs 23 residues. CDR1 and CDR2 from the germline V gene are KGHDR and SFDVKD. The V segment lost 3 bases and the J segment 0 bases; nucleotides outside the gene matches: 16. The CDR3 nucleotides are TGTGCCACCAGTGATGTCCCGGGACTAGCGGGAGGTATCTCGGCCGCGAACACCGGGGAGCTGTTTTTT. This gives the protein CATSDVPGLAGGISAANTGELFF.

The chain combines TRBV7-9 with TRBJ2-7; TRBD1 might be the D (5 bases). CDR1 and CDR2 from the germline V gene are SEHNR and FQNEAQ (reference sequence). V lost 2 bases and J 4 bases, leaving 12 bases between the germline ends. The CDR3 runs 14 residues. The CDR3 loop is CASSLKGVPYEQYF. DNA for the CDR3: TGTGCCAGCAGCTTAAAAGGGGTCCCATACGAGCAGTACTTC. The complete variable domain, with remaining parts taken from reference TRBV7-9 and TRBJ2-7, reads DTGVSQNPRHKITKRGQNVTFRCDPISEHNRLYWYRQTLGQGPEFLTYFQNEAQLEKSRLLSDRFSAERPKGSFSTLEIQRTEQGDSAMYLCASSLKGVPYEQYFGPGTRLTVT.

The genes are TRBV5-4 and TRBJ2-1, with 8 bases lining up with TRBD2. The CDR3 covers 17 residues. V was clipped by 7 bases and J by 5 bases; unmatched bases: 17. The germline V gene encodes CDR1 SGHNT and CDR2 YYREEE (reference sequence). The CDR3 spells CASASGGGRSGDNEQFF. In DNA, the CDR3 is TGTGCCAGCGCAAGCGGCGGCGGGAGGTCCGGAGACAATGAGCAGTTCTTC.

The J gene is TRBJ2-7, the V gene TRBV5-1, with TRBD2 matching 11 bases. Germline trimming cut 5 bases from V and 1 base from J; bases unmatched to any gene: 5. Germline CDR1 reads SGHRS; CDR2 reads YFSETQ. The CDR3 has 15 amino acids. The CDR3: CASRTSGGASYEQYF. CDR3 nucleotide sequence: TGCGCCAGCAGAACTAGCGGGGGCGCATCCTACGAGCAGTACTTC.

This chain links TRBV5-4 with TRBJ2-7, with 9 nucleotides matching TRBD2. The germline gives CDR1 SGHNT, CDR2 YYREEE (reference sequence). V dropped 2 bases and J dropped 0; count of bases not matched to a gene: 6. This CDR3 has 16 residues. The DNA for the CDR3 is TGTGCCAGCAGCTTAGGGCTAGCGGGGCCCTCCTACGAGCAGTACTTC. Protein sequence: CASSLGLAGPSYEQYF. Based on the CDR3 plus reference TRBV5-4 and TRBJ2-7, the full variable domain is ETGVTQSPTHLIKTRGQQVTLRCSSQSGHNTVSWYQQALGQGPQFIFQYYREEENGRGNFPPRFSGLQFPNYSSELNVNALELDDSALYLCASSLGLAGPSYEQYFGPGTRLTVT.

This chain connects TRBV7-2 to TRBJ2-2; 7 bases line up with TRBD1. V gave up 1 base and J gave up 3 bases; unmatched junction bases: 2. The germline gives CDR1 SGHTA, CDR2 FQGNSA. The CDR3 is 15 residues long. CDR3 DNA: TGTGCCAGCAGCTTAGTAGGGGGCGACACCGGGGAGCTGTTTTTT. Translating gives CASSLVGGDTGELFF.

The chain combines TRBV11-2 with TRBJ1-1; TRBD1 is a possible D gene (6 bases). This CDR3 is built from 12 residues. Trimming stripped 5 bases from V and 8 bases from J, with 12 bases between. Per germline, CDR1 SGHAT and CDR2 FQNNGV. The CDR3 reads CASSPRQEEAFF. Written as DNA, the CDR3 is TGTGCCAGCAGCCCGAGACAGGAAGAAGCTTTCTTT.

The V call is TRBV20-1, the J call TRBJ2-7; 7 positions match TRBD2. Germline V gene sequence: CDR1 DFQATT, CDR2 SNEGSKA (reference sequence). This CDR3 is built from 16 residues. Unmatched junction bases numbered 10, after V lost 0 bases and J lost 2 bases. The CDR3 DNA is TGCAGTGCTAGAGATAGTAAGGCTAGCGGTACCTACGAGCAGTACTTC. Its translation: CSARDSKASGTYEQYF.